The 19 T cell receptor beta chains below were found in one sample sequenced in a study of blood T cells in healthy people across ages (dated by TCRdb to between 2014 and 2017). Receptor amplification or capture employed 5' RACE. The reads were generated on an Illumina HiSeq 2500. A second PCR of roughly 6 to 12 cycles was performed with a sample-barcoded 5' primer and a J-beta primer mix. TCRdb passed the public sequencing reads through fastp at Q25 and MiXCR, retaining productive beta sequences. CDR3 protein sequences are deduplicated, and each keeps its most common genes and DNA. Present in this sample are over a million distinct CDR3 sequences, about 25% of which were seen just once. The ten biggest clones cover less than 0.75% of the sample. These records were also assigned to another study, of T cells of mothers and their children.

The sequenced sample was blood. The source of these receptors is a girl aged 2-10 years in good health.

This clonotype was detected a few times. The rearrangement links TRBV20-1 to TRBJ2-5; 9 positions agree with TRBD2. Germline CDR1 DFQATT, CDR2 SNEGSKA (reference sequence). The CDR3 loop spans 13 amino acids. V lost 8 bases, J lost 13 bases, and 17 bases stayed unmatched. For the CDR3, the DNA is TGCAGTCCCCAAGGGGGAGTAGCGGGAGTGGGGTACTTC. Amino acid sequence: CSPQGGVAGVGYF.

The rearrangement links TRBV28 to TRBJ2-4; a possible D gene is TRBD1 (5 bases). Germline V gene lookup returns CDR1 MDHEN and CDR2 SYDVKM. V gave up 5 bases and J gave up 0 bases, with 14 bases separating them. This CDR3 region has 16 residues. This chain's CDR3 is CASSDTWGIAKNIQYF. CDR3 bases: TGTGCCAGCAGTGACACATGGGGCATAGCCAAAAACATTCAGTACTTC. Filled out from reference TRBV28 and TRBJ2-4, the complete variable domain reads DVKVTQSSRYLVKRTGEKVFLECVQDMDHENMFWYRQDPGLGLRLIYFSYDVKMKEKGDIPEGYSVSREKKERFSLILESASTNQTSMYLCASSDTWGIAKNIQYFGAGTRLSVL.

Written as DNA, the CDR3 is TGTGCCAGCAGCTTACCGGGACAGGGGCAGTACGAGCAGTACTTC. Amino acids: CASSLPGQGQYEQYF. The chain is built from TRBV12-1 and TRBJ2-5; the DNA was not used to check the table's D call, TRBD1. The J call may be mistaken, given a closer DNA end match to TRBJ2-7. TRBV12-1 is deemed a pseudogene. The CDR3 runs to 15 residues.

The chain recombines TRBV28 with TRBJ1-2; D is ambiguous. Between the trimmed V and J ends, which lost 8 bases and 4 bases, there was a span of 14 bases. Looked up from germline, CDR1 is MDHEN and CDR2 is SYDVKM. The CDR3 is 13 amino acids. CDR3 loop: CASVPDGPYGYTF. For the CDR3, the DNA is TGTGCCAGCGTACCGGACGGACCCTATGGCTACACCTTC.

This clonotype was observed a handful of times. The chain employs TRBV6-2 or TRBV6-3 and TRBJ1-1; D is possibly TRBD1 (6 bases). The CDR3 runs to 15 residues. V was pared by 2 bases and J by 4 bases, with 14 bases between. Per the germline V gene, CDR1 is MNHEY and CDR2 is SVGEGT. The CDR3 here is CASSYQQGRITEAFF. DNA of the CDR3: TGTGCCAGCAGTTACCAGCAGGGGAGGATCACTGAAGCTTTCTTT.

The chain recombines TRBV4-3 with TRBJ2-5; unclear D gene. The length of the CDR3 is 13 residues. V was clipped by 0 bases and J by 5 bases, with 7 bases between them. Germline V gene sequence: CDR1 LGHNA, CDR2 YSLEER. The CDR3 here is CASSQDFGETQYF. The CDR3 DNA sequence: TGCGCCAGCAGCCAAGATTTTGGGGAGACCCAGTACTTC.

This clonotype was found a few times. The chain combines TRBV18 with TRBJ2-3; a possible D gene is TRBD1 (5 bases). Trimming pared 6 bases from V and 4 bases from J, leaving 14 bases between. The CDR3 loop spans 14 amino acids. Germline CDR1 is KGHSH and CDR2 is LQKENI. CDR3 residues: CASSSVVGPDTQYF. The CDR3 region has the DNA TGTGCCAGCTCCAGCGTGGTGGGGCCAGATACGCAGTATTTT.

This chain joins TRBV24-1 and TRBJ2-5; D may be TRBD1 or TRBD2 (5 bases each). V gave up 3 bases and J gave up 1 base, with 11 bases separating them. The CDR3 contains 15 residues. Germline V lookup: CDR1 KGHDR, CDR2 SFDVKD. CDR3 sequence reads: CATSDATGRQETQYF. In nucleotides, the CDR3 is TGTGCCACCAGTGATGCTACGGGACGCCAAGAGACCCAGTACTTC.

The chain combines TRBV12-3 or TRBV12-4 with TRBJ2-1; TRBD1 matches at 10 bases. The CDR3 consists of 19 residues. V shed 4 bases and J 0 bases; nucleotides not matched to a gene: 12. This CDR3 is CASSSSTGDRGSSYNEQFF. CDR3 bases: TGTGCCAGCAGTTCGAGCACCGGGGACAGGGGCAGCTCCTACAATGAGCAGTTCTTC.

This clonotype was counted only a few times. This chain links TRBV29-1 with TRBJ2-5, with D maybe TRBD1 (6 bases). Near its end, the DNA agrees better with TRBJ2-1, so the J call may be wrong. Germline CDR1 SQVTM, CDR2 ANQGSEA. The CDR3 loop spans 14 amino acids. The DNA for the CDR3 is TGCAGCGTTGGAAAGACAGGAGAGGAAAATGAGCAGTTCTTC. Translation: CSVGKTGEENEQFF.

This clonotype appeared a few times. J is TRBJ2-5 and V is TRBV19; tentative D call: TRBD1 (5 bases). Trimming stripped 0 bases from V and 1 base from J, with 9 bases between. This CDR3 comprises 15 residues. From germline, CDR1 is LNHDA and CDR2 SQIVND (reference sequence). The CDR3 region is CASSIETDSQETQYF. The CDR3 nucleotides read TGTGCCAGTAGTATAGAGACAGACTCCCAAGAGACCCAGTACTTC.

V gene TRBV6-5 combines with J gene TRBJ2-5; 7 nucleotides agree with TRBD2. The J call is uncertain, as TRBJ2-7 better fits the DNA end. There are 14 residues in the CDR3. Germline loops: CDR1 MNHEY, CDR2 SVGAGI. In nucleotides, the CDR3 is TGTGCCAGCAGTTACGGGAGGGGCTCCTACGAGCAGTACTTC. This sequence encodes CASSYGRGSYEQYF.

The table lists this clonotype with a count of one. The chain employs TRBV5-6 and TRBJ2-1; no definite D call. Trimming stripped 4 bases from V and 4 bases from J, with 3 bases between. Looked up from germline, CDR1 is SGHDT and CDR2 is YYEEEE. The CDR3 spans 11 residues. In DNA, the CDR3 is TGTGCCAGCAGCAATTACAATGAGCAGTTCTTC. Translated: CASSNYNEQFF.

The chain carries TRBV7-2 and TRBJ2-5, with D possibly being TRBD1 (6 bases). The DNA end is more similar to TRBJ2-7, so the J call may be wrong. The CDR3 length is 16 residues. CDR1 is SGHTA and CDR2 is FQGNSA in the germline V gene. The CDR3 protein is CASSLGPVQGIYEQYF. For the CDR3, the DNA is TGTGCCAGCAGCTTAGGGCCGGTACAGGGAATTTACGAGCAGTACTTC.

The chain employs TRBV24-1 and TRBJ1-4; D call uncertain. CDR3 length: 14 amino acids. Germline V gene lookup returns CDR1 KGHDR and CDR2 SFDVKD. Trimming stripped 4 bases from V and 6 bases from J, with 11 bases between. This CDR3 is CATSDGLRDEKLFF. In nucleotides, the CDR3 is TGTGCCACCAGTGACGGCCTGAGGGATGAAAAACTGTTTTTT.

The sample holds a few counts of this clonotype. The gene calls are TRBV2 and TRBJ2-7; 11 bases map to TRBD2. The CDR3 is 15 amino acids. Germline V gene data show CDR1 as SNHLY and CDR2 as FYNNEI. After removal of 3 bases from V and 7 bases from J, the junction contained 8 bases not matched to a gene. The CDR3: CASSEVAGGPGEQYF. CDR3 sequence (DNA): TGTGCCAGCAGTGAGGTAGCGGGAGGGCCGGGTGAGCAGTACTTC.

Points on this clonotype: A read error may account for a junction end that differs from germline. The CDR3 reads CASSFTSSSDEQYF. In DNA, the CDR3 is TGTGCCAGCAGCTTTACTAGCTCCTCCGACGAGCAGTATTTC. This chain uses TRBV7-9 with TRBJ2-7; D is perhaps TRBD2 (6 bases). The CDR3 runs to 14 residues. Germline-derived CDR1 and CDR2 are SEHNR and FQNEAQ (reference sequence).

This clonotype was seen only a few times. The gene calls are TRBV5-1 and TRBJ2-1; D may match TRBD1 or TRBD2 (5 bases each). CDR3 size: 14 residues. The V end lost 4 bases, the J end lost 10 bases, and 18 bases lay between the germline ends. CDR1 and CDR2 from the germline V gene are SGHRS and YFSETQ. In nucleotides, the CDR3 is TGCGCCAGCAGCGGGACGCTAGACGTCGGGGAGCAGTTCTTC. It codes for CASSGTLDVGEQFF. The full variable domain, rest sourced from reference TRBV5-1 and TRBJ2-1, is KAGVTQTPRYLIKTRGQQVTLSCSPISGHRSVSWYQQTPGQGLQFLFEYFSETQRNKGNFPGRFSGRQFSNSRSEMNVSTLELGDSALYLCASSGTLDVGEQFFGPGTRLTVL.

This clonotype came up a few times. The CDR3 sequence: CASSQGRGREQFF. The CDR3 DNA is TGTGCCAGCAGCCAGGGTCGAGGGCGTGAGCAGTTCTTC. The rearrangement uses TRBV3-1 and TRBJ2-1; tentatively, D is TRBD2 (5 bases). The CDR3 loop spans 13 amino acids. Germline CDR1 is LGHDT and CDR2 is YNNKEL (reference sequence). The V gene lost 3 bases and the J gene lost 9 bases, with 12 bases spanning the gap.